This passage covers 15 T cell receptor beta chains from one sample sequenced in a study of T-cell memory formation after mild COVID-19. In TCRdb, the 5' RACE reads were re-called with MiXCR into one record per CDR3 protein. The sample lists about 340,000 distinct CDR3 sequences; under 15% were seen once. Specimen: PBMCs or a T cell subset sorted from them (not recorded which). The receptor set was obtained from a man aged 18 to 29 who had mild COVID-19 (a few samples of this study predate the infection). Cell type and time point are not known.

This clonotype was seen a few times. V and J are TRBV7-2 and TRBJ2-3, with a possible D match to TRBD1 (5 bases). Germline CDR1 reads SGHTA; CDR2 reads FQGNSA. Trimming removed 5 bases from V and 1 base from J, with 13 bases in between. The CDR3 has 15 amino acids. For the CDR3, the DNA is TGTGCCAGCAGCCGATCAGGGTTGGGCACAGATACGCAGTATTTT. Its protein is CASSRSGLGTDTQYF.

This clonotype was counted only a few times. The chain recombines TRBV7-6 with TRBJ2-5; perhaps TRBD2 as D (5 bases). The V end was cut by 6 bases, the J end by 4 bases, with 12 bases between. Germline V CDR1 and CDR2: SGHVS, FNYEAQ. There are 13 residues in the CDR3. The CDR3 region is CASRPVRVETQYF. Written as DNA, the CDR3 is TGTGCCAGCAGGCCCGTGAGGGTAGAGACCCAGTACTTC.

This clonotype was counted at least ten times. This chain uses TRBV12-3 or TRBV12-4 with TRBJ2-5, with 13 positions matching TRBD2. The CDR3 runs to 18 residues. With V trimmed by 1 base and J by 1 base, 6 bases remained unmatched. CDR3 DNA: TGTGCCAGCAGTTTAGAGTATCGGACTAGCGGGAGCCAAGAGACCCAGTACTTC. Its protein product is CASSLEYRTSGSQETQYF.

This chain connects TRBV2 to TRBJ2-7, with 8 bases fitting TRBD2. V was pared by 2 bases and J by 3 bases, with 6 bases of the junction left unmatched. There are 15 residues in the CDR3. The germline gives CDR1 SNHLY, CDR2 FYNNEI. CDR3 coding DNA: TGTGCCAGCAGTGAATCGGGAGGGCTTTACTACGAGCAGTACGTC. Its protein is CASSESGGLYYEQYV.

With respect to this clonotype: The CDR3 carries no conserved terminal phenylalanine or tryptophan, so it likely arises from a read error. The chain uses TRBV4-1 and TRBJ2-1; 8 bases map to TRBD1. The V gene's germline CDR1 is MGHRA and CDR2 YSYEKL. The trim removed 4 bases at V and 0 bases at J, leaving 8 bases unmatched. This CDR3 has 17 residues. In DNA, the CDR3 is TGCGCCAGCAGCCTACAACCCGGACAGGGCTCCTACAATGAGCAGTTCTTA. Translated: CASSLQPGQGSYNEQFL.

The rearrangement uses TRBV5-5 and TRBJ1-2; no firm D call. In germline, CDR1 is SGHKS, CDR2 YYEKEE (reference sequence). V was clipped by 4 bases and J by 2 bases, with 6 bases between them. The CDR3 extends over 12 amino acids. Written as DNA, the CDR3 is TGTGCCAGCAGCCCCGGGAACTATGGCTACACCTTC. It specifies CASSPGNYGYTF.

V is TRBV25-1 and J is TRBJ1-2, with D possibly TRBD1 on 5 matching bases. Trimming took 5 bases from V and 0 from J, leaving 19 bases between them. CDR1 is MGHDK, CDR2 SYGVNS, per germline. The CDR3 is 17 amino acids. CDR3 sequence: CASSLPRDENPNYGYTF. CDR3 nucleotides: TGTGCCAGCAGTTTACCTCGGGACGAGAATCCTAACTATGGCTACACCTTC.

This chain uses TRBV2 with TRBJ2-5; D gene ambiguous. Germline values: CDR1 SNHLY, CDR2 FYNNEI. Trimming stripped 5 bases from V and 2 bases from J, with 6 bases between. The CDR3 loop spans 12 amino acids. In DNA, the CDR3 is TGTGCCAGCAGTCAGGAACAAGAGACCCAGTACTTC. This translates into CASSQEQETQYF.

The table lists this clonotype with a few counts. The genes are TRBV15 and TRBJ2-3; D call uncertain. The CDR3 spans 13 residues. With 2 bases removed from V and 2 bases from J, the gap between germline ends came to 5 bases. Germline CDR1 reads LNHNV; CDR2 reads YYDKDF (reference sequence). The CDR3 here is CATSRRPTDTQYF. CDR3 DNA: TGTGCCACCAGCAGACGGCCCACAGATACGCAGTATTTT.

The chain has TRBV7-3 and TRBJ1-2; D gene unclear. The germline V gene has CDR1 SGHTA and CDR2 FQGTGA. The CDR3 is 14 amino acids. V lost 5 bases and J lost 4, with 14 bases in between. This chain's CDR3 is CASSPTMGSYGYTF. The CDR3 DNA is TGTGCCAGCAGCCCGACAATGGGCAGCTATGGCTACACCTTC.

This clonotype was counted at least ten times. The rearrangement joins TRBV4-2 to TRBJ2-1; possible D gene TRBD2, 7 bases. Germline V gene lookup returns CDR1 LGHNA and CDR2 YNFKEQ. The CDR3 contains 16 residues. Deletions cut 0 bases from V and 1 base from J, with 10 bases between. The CDR3 sequence is CASSQDRGGSYNEQFF. DNA of the CDR3: TGTGCCAGCAGCCAAGATAGGGGGGGTTCCTACAATGAGCAGTTCTTC.

This chain links TRBV20-1 with TRBJ1-2, with 9 bases identical to TRBD1. Per the germline V gene, CDR1 is DFQATT and CDR2 is SNEGSKA (reference sequence). V shed 2 bases and J 5 bases; nucleotides not matched to a gene: 9. The CDR3 runs 15 residues. The CDR3 nucleotides are TGCAGTGCTAGAAGAGGGACAGGGTCCTTATATGGCTACACCTTC. Residues: CSARRGTGSLYGYTF.

The table lists this clonotype with a few counts. V is TRBV27 and J is TRBJ2-7; 11 bases are shared with TRBD1. CDR1 is MNHEY, CDR2 SMNVEV, per germline (reference sequence). V dropped 6 bases and J dropped 6; count of bases not matched to a gene: 4. The CDR3 covers 13 residues. The CDR3: CASRKGQGAEQYV. CDR3 DNA: TGTGCCAGCAGGAAAGGACAGGGGGCCGAGCAGTACGTC.

The V call is TRBV24-1, the J call TRBJ2-1; TRBD1 agrees at 8 bases. The V gene end was trimmed by 5 bases and the J gene end by 5 bases; junction bases not matched to a gene: 7. Germline-derived CDR1 and CDR2 are KGHDR and SFDVKD. The CDR3 is made up of 15 amino acids. CDR3 nucleotide sequence: TGTGCCACCAGTGCCCACGGGACAGGCGACAATGAGCAGTTCTTC. Translated, it gives CATSAHGTGDNEQFF.

In its sample, this clonotype was seen many times. The V gene is TRBV28, the J gene TRBJ2-7; 11 bases are a match to TRBD1. This CDR3 is 15 amino acids long. The ends lost 1 base at V and 6 bases at J; junction bases unmatched: 5. The germline V gene encodes CDR1 MDHEN and CDR2 SYDVKM. CDR3 amino acids: CASSLLGTGGFEQYF. The CDR3, as DNA: TGTGCCAGCAGTTTATTAGGGACAGGGGGTTTCGAGCAGTACTTC.